Listed below are T cell receptor beta chains from one sample, sequenced in a study of shared clonotypes between healthy human individuals. Profiled with immunoSEQ multiplex PCR; TCRdb holds only in-frame clones, not every one. The sample contains over 800,000 clones, around 93% of which appear only once. Sequencing was done on a sample of naive CD8+ T cells sorted from blood. These receptors were obtained from a man aged 30 to 45 in good health. Both conserved end residues are part of each CDR3. The D gene is left open where the match is weak. Not all rows give a size; the values are once, few, many and, for expanded clones, a class.

d_call,clone_size,j_call,v_call,cdr3_nt,cdr3_aa
-,-,TRBJ2-7,TRBV18,TGTGCCAGCTCACCCTCGCCGGGGGTAGGCACCTACGAGCAGTACTTC,CASSPSPGVGTYEQYF
TRBD2,-,TRBJ2-3,TRBV29-1,TGCAGCGTTGAGTTTCTAGCGGGAGGGCCAAGGGGTACAGATACGCAGTATTTT,CSVEFLAGGPRGTDTQYF
-,-,TRBJ2-1,TRBV28,TGTGCCAGCAGTTTGGGTCAGGTCGTTAGCTCCTACAATGAGCAGTTCTTC,CASSLGQVVSSYNEQFF
TRBD1,-,TRBJ1-5,TRBV28,TGTGCCAGCAGTTTTCTCCAGGGGGCTTCTGGGCAGCCCCAGCATTTT,CASSFLQGASGQPQHF
-,-,TRBJ1-2,TRBV29-1,TGCAGCGTTGATGACCGACAGGCAAACTATGGCTACACCTTC,CSVDDRQANYGYTF
-,-,TRBJ2-7,TRBV10-1,TGCGCCAGGAGTGGAGGCCTCAGCTCCTACGAGCAGTACTTC,CARSGGLSSYEQYF
-,-,TRBJ1-5,TRBV7-2,TGTGCCAGCAGCTTCTATAGCAATCAGCCCCAGCATTTT,CASSFYSNQPQHF
-,-,TRBJ1-1,TRBV7-9,TGTGCCAGCAGCTTAGGCGTGGGGGACACTGAAGCTTTCTTT,CASSLGVGDTEAFF
-,-,TRBJ1-1,TRBV28,TGTGCCAGCAGTCCATTGTTAACCGGGACATTGAACACTGAAGCTTTCTTT,CASSPLLTGTLNTEAFF
-,few,TRBJ1-1,TRBV5-1,TGCGCCAGCAGCTTCGGACGGATCATGAACACTGAAGCTTTCTTT,CASSFGRIMNTEAFF
TRBD1,-,TRBJ2-7,TRBV27,TGTGCCAGCAGTCCGCTCCTCTCGGGACAGTCCTACGAGCAGTACTTC,CASSPLLSGQSYEQYF
TRBD1,-,TRBJ1-5,TRBV6-5,TGTGCCAGCAGCCTACGACAGGGGGATCAGCCCCAGCATTTT,CASSLRQGDQPQHF
TRBD2,-,TRBJ2-7,TRBV14,TGTGCCAGCAATTACGGGGGGTACGCTGAGCAGTACTTC,CASNYGGYAEQYF
-,-,TRBJ1-1,TRBV18,TGTGCCAGCTCACCACCATCTGGGGGCCTAGGGGCTTTCTTT,CASSPPSGGLGAFF
-,-,TRBJ2-1,TRBV5-4,TGTGCCAGCAGCGTGCAGGGCTATGAGCAGTTCTTC,CASSVQGYEQFF
-,-,TRBJ2-7,TRBV7-9,TGTGCCAGCAGCGCACTACAGGGCCCCAGCTCCTACGAGCAGTACTTC,CASSALQGPSSYEQYF
-,-,TRBJ2-6,TRBV4-1,TGCGCCAGCAGCCAAGTTGAGGGAGCGAGCTACGGGGCCAACGTCCTGACTTTC,CASSQVEGASYGANVLTF
-,-,TRBJ1-2,TRBV15,TGTGCCACCAGCAGAGAGAACGTCTATGGCTACACCTTC,CATSRENVYGYTF
TRBD1,many,TRBJ2-2,TRBV6-4,TGTGCCAGCAGTGACGGGACAGGGAACACCGGGGAGCTGTTTTTT,CASSDGTGNTGELFF
-,-,TRBJ2-7,TRBV7-9,TGTGCCAGCAGCTTATTTGGAGAAAAGGGCTCCTACGAGCAGTACTTC,CASSLFGEKGSYEQYF
-,-,TRBJ2-5,TRBV4-3,TGCGCCAGCAGCCAAGATTGGGCCCCCCAAGAGACCCAGTACTTC,CASSQDWAPQETQYF
-,-,TRBJ1-1,TRBV19,TGTGCCAGTAGTATACCCGGGGTATCGAACACTGAAGCTTTCTTT,CASSIPGVSNTEAFF
-,-,TRBJ2-7,TRBV6-5,TGTGCCAGCAGCCGACAGTCTCCTTACGAGCAGTACTTC,CASSRQSPYEQYF
-,once,TRBJ2-7,TRBV19,TGTGCCAGTAGTTCCGACTTATTCTACGAGCAGTACTTC,CASSSDLFYEQYF
TRBD2,-,TRBJ2-1,TRBV14,TGTGCCAGCAGCCAAGATAGTTTCGGGAGGGTTCTAGTTAATGAGCAGTTCTTC,CASSQDSFGRVLVNEQFF
-,-,TRBJ2-1,TRBV27,TGTGCCAGCAGTAGGGCGGGCCTCGCCTACAATGAGCAGTTCTTC,CASSRAGLAYNEQFF
-,-,TRBJ1-5,TRBV19,TGTGCCAGTAGTATAGGGGCAGGGTATCAGCCCCAGCATTTT,CASSIGAGYQPQHF
-,-,TRBJ2-2,TRBV7-9,TGTGCCAGCAGCTTAGCTAAGGTCAAGAGGGCTACGAACACCGGGGAGCTGTTTTTT,CASSLAKVKRATNTGELFF
-,once,TRBJ2-1,TRBV9,TGTGCCAGCAGCGTATATGACGGAAATAGGTACAATGAGCAGTTCTTC,CASSVYDGNRYNEQFF
TRBD1,-,TRBJ1-5,TRBV4-1,TGCGCCAGCAGCCACACGACAGGGGGAGGTCAGCCCCAGCATTTT,CASSHTTGGGQPQHF
-,-,TRBJ2-2,TRBV5-1,TGCGCCAGCAGCTTGTTAGGGGGCGCGGGACAGAGCACCGGGGAGCTGTTTTTT,CASSLLGGAGQSTGELFF
TRBD2,-,TRBJ2-1,TRBV27,TGTGCCAGCAGTCCGACCGGGGGGGACATCTCCTACAATGAGCAGTTCTTC,CASSPTGGDISYNEQFF
TRBD2,-,TRBJ2-3,TRBV2,TGTGCCAGCAGTACTCGACTAGCGGGAGGGCCCTCGAATACGCAGTATTTT,CASSTRLAGGPSNTQYF
TRBD2,-,TRBJ2-2,TRBV29-1,TGCAGCGTGATGACTAGCGGGAGAGGCGGGGAGCTGTTTTTT,CSVMTSGRGGELFF
-,once,TRBJ2-7,TRBV4-1,TGCGCCAGCAGCCAAGAACCAGGGTACGAGCAGTACTTC,CASSQEPGYEQYF
TRBD2,few,TRBJ2-3,TRBV4-1,TGCGCCAGCAGCCTCGTGCGGGAGATGACAGATACGCAGTATTTT,CASSLVREMTDTQYF
TRBD2,-,TRBJ2-2,TRBV9,TGTGCCAGCAGCGTAGGGTGGGAGGGCCGGACCGGGGAGCTGTTTTTT,CASSVGWEGRTGELFF
TRBD2,-,TRBJ2-1,TRBV2,TGTGCCAGCAGTCTCCCGGGACTAGCTTTCTATGAGCAGTTCTTC,CASSLPGLAFYEQFF
-,-,TRBJ2-3,TRBV9,TGTGCCAGCAGCCAGTTTTTAGATAGCACAGATACGCAGTATTTT,CASSQFLDSTDTQYF
-,-,TRBJ2-1,TRBV18,TGTGCCAGCTCACCACCGAGGGGACACAATGAGCAGTTCTTC,CASSPPRGHNEQFF
TRBD2,once,TRBJ2-7,TRBV10-3,TGTGCCATCAGTGACCTGACTAGCGGGAGCGAGCAGTACTTC,CAISDLTSGSEQYF
TRBD2,-,TRBJ2-1,TRBV10-3,TGTGCCACCCTACCTAGCGGCTCCTACAATGAGCAGTTCTTC,CATLPSGSYNEQFF
-,-,TRBJ2-5,TRBV7-9,TGTGCCAGCAGCCGGAAGTGGTGGCAAGAGACCCAGTACTTC,CASSRKWWQETQYF
-,-,TRBJ2-1,TRBV10-3,TGTGCCAACGGGAAGATAGATGAGCAGTTCTTC,CANGKIDEQFF
TRBD1,-,TRBJ2-5,TRBV25-1,TGTGCCAGCAGTGAGGGACAGGGGGTGGAGACCCAGTACTTC,CASSEGQGVETQYF
-,-,TRBJ1-2,TRBV4-1,TGCGCCAGCAGCCAAGGACTCCTCTCCTATGGCTACACCTTC,CASSQGLLSYGYTF
TRBD2,few,TRBJ2-7,TRBV2,TGTGCCAGCAGTGTCACAGCGGGAGCCTACGAGCAGTACTTC,CASSVTAGAYEQYF
TRBD2,-,TRBJ2-2,TRBV28,TGTGCCCTCGGGGGGACCATGAACACCGGGGAGCTGTTTTTT,CALGGTMNTGELFF
-,-,TRBJ2-2,TRBV5-8,TGTGCCAGCAGCTTCCAACAGGGTTGGACCGGGGAGCTGTTTTTT,CASSFQQGWTGELFF
TRBD1,-,TRBJ2-7,TRBV5-4,TGTGCCAGCAGCTTTGGTCCCCATGGGACAGAGGCCTCCTACGAGCAGTACTTC,CASSFGPHGTEASYEQYF